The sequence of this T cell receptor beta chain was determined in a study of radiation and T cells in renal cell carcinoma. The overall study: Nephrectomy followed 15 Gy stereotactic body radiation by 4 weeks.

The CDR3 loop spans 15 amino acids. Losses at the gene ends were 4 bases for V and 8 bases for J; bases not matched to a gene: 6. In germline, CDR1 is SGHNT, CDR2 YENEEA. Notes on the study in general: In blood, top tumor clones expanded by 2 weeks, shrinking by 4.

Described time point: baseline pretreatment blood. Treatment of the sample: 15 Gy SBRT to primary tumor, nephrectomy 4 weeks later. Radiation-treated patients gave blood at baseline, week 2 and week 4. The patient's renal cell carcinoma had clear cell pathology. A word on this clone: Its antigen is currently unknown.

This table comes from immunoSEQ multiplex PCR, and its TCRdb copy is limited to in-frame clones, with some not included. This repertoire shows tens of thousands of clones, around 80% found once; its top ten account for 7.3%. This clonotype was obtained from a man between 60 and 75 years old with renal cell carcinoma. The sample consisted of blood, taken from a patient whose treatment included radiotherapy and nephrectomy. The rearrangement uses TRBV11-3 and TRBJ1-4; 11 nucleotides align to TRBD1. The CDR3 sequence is CASSSGQGAKEKLFF. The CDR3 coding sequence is TGTGCCAGCAGCTCAGGACAGGGGGCGAAAGAAAAACTGTTTTTT.